Listed below are T cell receptor beta chains from one sample, sequenced in a study of T and B cells in COVID-19 patients. TCRdb processed the multiplex PCR reads anew with MiXCR; each CDR3 protein has one entry. The repertoire holds roughly 21,000 distinct CDR3 sequences, approximately 30% seen once, with roughly 2.1% in the top ten. Sequenced sample: blood. The source is a human donor who had recovered from COVID-19. CDR3s include the opening cysteine and the closing phenylalanine or tryptophan. The D gene is left open where the match is weak. Some rows have no size entry. The others give once, few or many, or a class for an expanded clone.

V gene	clone size	D gene	J gene	CDR3 protein	CDR3 DNA
TRBV28	.	.	TRBJ2-3	CASSLRTGTDTQYF	TGTGCCAGCAGTTTGAGGACAGGCACAGATACGCAGTATTTT
TRBV27	.	.	TRBJ1-6	CASSFVSGEFNSPLHF	TGTGCCAGCAGTTTCGTCTCAGGGGAGTTCAATTCACCCCTCCACTTT
TRBV5-6	medium-sized	.	TRBJ2-2	CASSFRIFTGELFF	TGTGCCAGCAGCTTCAGGATATTTACCGGGGAGCTGTTTTTT
TRBV20-1	once	.	TRBJ1-6	CSAPLDGNSPLHF	TGCAGTGCTCCCCTAGACGGTAATTCACCCCTCCACTTT
TRBV27	many	TRBD1	TRBJ2-5	CASRPPGQGQETQYF	TGTGCCAGCAGGCCTCCGGGACAGGGGCAAGAGACCCAGTACTTC
TRBV20-1	once	TRBD2	TRBJ2-7	CSAPDRASGGNYEQYF	TGCAGTGCCCCAGATCGGGCTAGCGGCGGCAATTACGAGCAGTACTTC
TRBV19	medium-sized	.	TRBJ2-3	CASSPQTDTQYF	TGTGCCAGTAGTCCCCAGACAGATACGCAGTATTTT
TRBV5-1	few	.	TRBJ2-1	CASSLERPRYNEQFF	TGCGCCAGCAGCTTGGAGCGACCCCGCTACAATGAGCAGTTCTTC
TRBV10-3	.	.	TRBJ2-3	CAISEDGRTTDTQYF	TGTGCCATCAGTGAGGATGGCAGAACCACAGATACGCAGTATTTT
TRBV28	.	.	TRBJ1-4	CASSLDGRLEEKLFF	TGTGCCAGCAGTCTAGACGGACGGTTAGAGGAAAAACTGTTTTTT
TRBV19	medium-sized	TRBD1	TRBJ2-3	CASSPGDSSSDTQYF	TGTGCCAGTAGTCCTGGGGACAGCTCTTCAGATACGCAGTATTTT
TRBV19	medium-sized	.	TRBJ2-2	CASSILGSANTGELFF	TGTGCCAGTAGTATTCTAGGGTCAGCGAACACCGGGGAGCTGTTTTTT
TRBV6-5	.	.	TRBJ1-3	CASSRDTTGNTIYF	TGTGCCAGCAGCAGGGACACAACTGGAAACACCATATATTTT
TRBV7-9	few	.	TRBJ1-4	CAGEGRVGKLFF	TGTGCCGGCGAGGGCAGGGTTGGAAAACTGTTTTTT
TRBV6-5	many	.	TRBJ1-5	CASRDGNQPQHF	TGTGCCAGCAGGGACGGCAATCAGCCCCAGCATTTT
TRBV24-1	few	TRBD1	TRBJ2-3	CATAKGARTDTQYF	TGTGCCACCGCTAAGGGGGCACGCACAGATACGCAGTATTTT
TRBV10-3	few	.	TRBJ1-2	CAIRSGGYGYTF	TGTGCCATCAGGTCCGGGGGCTATGGCTACACCTTC
TRBV27	many	.	TRBJ2-7	CASSFSSGGYEQYF	TGTGCCAGCAGTTTTTCCAGTGGTGGCTACGAGCAGTACTTC
TRBV5-4	many	TRBD2	TRBJ2-1	CAGRRTSGANEQFF	TGTGCCGGCCGGCGAACTAGCGGGGCCAATGAGCAGTTCTTC
TRBV6-5	.	.	TRBJ1-1	CAIREGQPYSTNTEAFF	TGTGCCATCAGAGAAGGGCAGCCGTACTCGACGAACACTGAAGCTTTCTTT
TRBV11-3	.	.	TRBJ2-7	CASSPDFGSGYEQYF	TGTGCCAGCAGCCCAGACTTCGGTAGCGGCTACGAGCAGTACTTC
TRBV5-6	.	TRBD1	TRBJ2-3	CASSWGQGTDTQYF	TGTGCCAGCAGCTGGGGACAGGGGACAGATACGCAGTATTTT
TRBV12-3/TRBV12-4	few	.	TRBJ2-2	CASSLLGGARPGELFF	TGTGCCAGCAGCCTCTTAGGGGGGGCGAGACCTGGGGAGCTGTTTTTT
TRBV12-3/TRBV12-4	medium-sized	.	TRBJ2-2	CASSRTLAGELFF	TGTGCCAGCAGTCGTACTCTCGCCGGGGAGCTGTTTTTT
TRBV18	.	TRBD1	TRBJ2-7	CASSPLIGQGANEQYF	TGTGCCAGCTCACCACTCATAGGACAGGGGGCGAACGAGCAGTACTTC
TRBV5-1	few	.	TRBJ1-6	CASSLEAESNSPLHF	TGCGCCAGCAGCTTGGAAGCGGAGTCCAATTCACCCCTCCACTTT
TRBV6-2/TRBV6-3	few	.	TRBJ2-7	CASSYSRGSYEQYF	TGTGCCAGCAGTTACTCGAGGGGGAGCTACGAGCAGTACTTC
TRBV6-1	.	.	TRBJ2-1	CASSVILQTNNEQFF	TGTGCCAGCAGTGTGATTTTGCAGACCAACAATGAGCAGTTCTTC
TRBV6-5	.	.	TRBJ2-7	CASSYEQGNHEQYF	TGTGCCAGCAGTTACGAGCAGGGAAACCACGAGCAGTACTTC
TRBV19	.	TRBD2	TRBJ2-7	CAWSDVAGGREQYF	TGTGCCTGGAGTGACGTAGCGGGGGGGCGGGAGCAGTACTTC
TRBV12-3/TRBV12-4	.	.	TRBJ1-2	CASSYFGDGYTF	TGTGCCAGCAGTTATTTCGGAGATGGCTACACCTTC
TRBV14	.	.	TRBJ2-1	CASSPRVGNEQFF	TGTGCCAGCAGCCCAAGGGTTGGCAATGAGCAGTTCTTC
TRBV18	medium-sized	.	TRBJ2-6	CASSPPQGIGGANVLTF	TGTGCCAGCTCACCACCCCAGGGAATTGGTGGGGCCAACGTCCTGACTTTC
TRBV18	few	.	TRBJ2-1	CASSPLVIYNEQFF	TGTGCCAGCTCACCATTAGTCATCTACAATGAGCAGTTCTTC
TRBV10-3	many	.	TRBJ2-3	CASRDSNPSTDTQYF	TGTGCCAGCCGAGACAGTAACCCAAGCACAGATACGCAGTATTTT
TRBV21-1	.	.	TRBJ1-6	CASSRPGDNSPLHF	TGTGCCAGCAGCAGACCGGGGGATAATTCACCCCTCCACTTT
TRBV27	.	.	TRBJ1-5	CASSTREGNQPQHF	TGTGCCAGCAGTACAAGGGAAGGCAATCAGCCCCAGCATTTT
TRBV6-2/TRBV6-3	many	.	TRBJ2-6	CASSRQNSGANVLTF	TGTGCCAGCAGTAGACAGAACTCTGGGGCCAACGTCCTGACTTTC
TRBV15	.	.	TRBJ2-7	CATSRGGGVEQYF	TGTGCCACCAGCAGAGGGGGGGGCGTCGAGCAGTACTTC
TRBV12-3/TRBV12-4	.	TRBD1	TRBJ1-5	CASSSDREGAQPQHF	TGTGCCAGCAGCTCGGACAGGGAGGGCGCTCAGCCCCAGCATTTT
TRBV5-4	few	TRBD2	TRBJ2-1	CASSFWGGVYNEQFF	TGTGCCAGCAGCTTTTGGGGGGGGGTCTACAATGAGCAGTTCTTC
TRBV10-1	.	.	TRBJ2-2	CASSRSAGELFF	TGCGCCAGCAGTAGGAGTGCCGGGGAGCTGTTTTTT
TRBV20-1	.	.	TRBJ1-2	CSARLGLPYGYTF	TGCAGTGCTAGACTAGGGCTCCCCTATGGCTACACCTTC
TRBV28	few	.	TRBJ2-6	CASRRPLGANVLTF	TGTGCCAGCAGGCGGCCTCTGGGGGCCAACGTCCTGACTTTC
TRBV30	medium-sized	TRBD1	TRBJ2-7	CAWSDDRDGEQYF	TGTGCCTGGAGCGACGACAGGGATGGCGAGCAGTACTTC
TRBV18	many	TRBD1	TRBJ2-5	CASSPGQGARVETQYF	TGTGCCAGCTCACCGGGACAGGGGGCGAGGGTCGAGACCCAGTACTTC
TRBV11-3	.	TRBD2	TRBJ2-7	CASRATAGDEQYF	TGTGCCAGCAGGGCAACAGCGGGGGACGAGCAGTACTTC
TRBV5-6	few	TRBD1	TRBJ1-6	CASRTGIPQSPLHF	TGTGCCAGCAGGACAGGGATCCCGCAGTCACCCCTCCACTTT
TRBV12-3/TRBV12-4	few	TRBD2	TRBJ2-2	CASSISSGGAGGELFF	TGTGCCAGCAGTATTTCTAGCGGGGGGGCCGGCGGGGAGCTGTTTTTT
TRBV6-6	many	.	TRBJ2-5	CASSFTSSETQYF	TGTGCCAGCAGTTTTACTAGCTCAGAGACCCAGTACTTC
TRBV12-3/TRBV12-4	.	TRBD1	TRBJ1-5	CASSRTTGGNQPQHF	TGTGCCAGCAGTCGGACTACAGGGGGCAATCAGCCCCAGCATTTT
TRBV20-1	.	.	TRBJ2-1	CSARDRDKQFF	TGCAGTGCTAGAGACCGGGATAAGCAGTTCTTC
TRBV5-4	many	TRBD2	TRBJ2-7	CASSPPGLAYEQYF	TGTGCCAGCAGCCCGCCGGGACTAGCGTACGAGCAGTACTTC
TRBV5-5	few	TRBD1	TRBJ2-3	CASSAPGTGADTQYF	TGTGCCAGCAGCGCCCCCGGGACAGGGGCGGATACGCAGTATTTT
TRBV6-2/TRBV6-3	.	.	TRBJ2-1	CASSYLPVYNEQFF	TGTGCCAGCAGTTACCTTCCTGTATACAATGAGCAGTTCTTC
TRBV7-2	.	TRBD1	TRBJ1-6	CASTPGQNNSPLHF	TGTGCCAGCACCCCGGGACAGAATAATTCACCCCTCCACTTT
TRBV12-3/TRBV12-4	few	.	TRBJ1-6	CASSLGPLNSPLHF	TGTGCCAGCAGTCTCGGGCCGCTGAATTCACCCCTCCACTTT
TRBV5-1	once	TRBD1	TRBJ2-3	CASSQGTGGPTDTQYF	TGCGCCAGCAGCCAGGGGACAGGTGGGCCCACAGATACGCAGTATTTT
TRBV11-3	medium-sized	.	TRBJ2-7	CASSLGELLYEQYF	TGTGCCAGCAGCTTGGGAGAACTACTCTACGAGCAGTACTTC